This T cell receptor beta chain was sequenced during a study of beta chain features in type 1 diabetes. Whole-study context: The number of sorted cells examined across all samples was roughly 100,000,000. General observations from the study: Insertion counts at VDJ junctions were lower in type 1 diabetes patients, who also showed more deletions there. A greater similarity of naive, central memory and Treg TCRB repertoires was seen among patients than among healthy donors. A definitive answer on HLA type influencing TCRB rearrangement was not reached here.

Germline V gene lookup returns CDR1 SGHNT and CDR2 YYREEE (reference sequence). This CDR3 has 15 amino acids. J gave up 7 bases and V 4 bases, and 9 bases lay outside the gene matches. This clone was recorded many times. The antigen is undetermined. Sequencing targeted expressed TCRB transcripts, as all isolated RNA had been reverse transcribed. Assay: immunoSEQ multiplex PCR; the TCRdb copy retains only in-frame clones and omits some. The data hold 300,000 or so clones, with less than 9.5% observed a single time. The origin of this receptor is a woman younger than 35 in good health. The sequenced sample consisted of central memory CD4+ T cells from blood. This chain links TRBV5-4 with TRBJ1-4; 8 bases map to TRBD1. The CDR3 region has the DNA TGTGCCAGCAGCATCCAGGGGGCGCGTGGTGAAAAACTGTTTTTT. Protein: CASSIQGARGEKLFF.